Shown below are 20 T cell receptor beta chains from a single sample sequenced in a study of T cell responses to AZD1222 COVID-19 vaccine. Repertoires were generated with immunoSEQ multiplex PCR, while TCRdb's copy carries only in-frame clones and drops some. The sample has tens of thousands of clones, roughly 88% seen once. Specimen: peripheral blood, collected 28 days after the second AZD1222 dose. These TCRs come from an adult who received the AZD1222 COVID-19 vaccine.

The genes are TRBV7-2 and TRBJ1-1, with 8 bases that match TRBD1. The CDR3 covers 15 residues. V shed 1 base and J 1 base; nucleotides not matched to a gene: 2. The germline gives CDR1 SGHTA, CDR2 FQGNSA. The CDR3 DNA reads as TGTGCCAGCAGCTTAGATGGACAGGGGAACACTGAAGCTTTCTTT. Protein: CASSLDGQGNTEAFF.

The gene calls are TRBV4-1 and TRBJ2-2; TRBD2 matches 7 bases. The germline V gene encodes CDR1 MGHRA and CDR2 YSYEKL. Unmatched junction bases numbered 18, after V lost 0 bases and J lost 2 bases. The CDR3 consists of 21 residues. The CDR3 coding sequence is TGCGCCAGCAGCCAAGATCCCCTGAAAAAATTGGGAGGGGCTAACACCGGGGAGCTGTTTTTT. Translated: CASSQDPLKKLGGANTGELFF.

The chain couples TRBV7-9 to TRBJ1-6, with 7 bases identical to TRBD1. Germline V CDR1 and CDR2: SEHNR, FQNEAQ (reference sequence). The CDR3 spans 19 residues. With 0 bases clipped from V and 6 bases from J, the junction kept 14 bases outside the gene matches. The CDR3 DNA is TGTGCCAGCAGCTTAGCAGGAATAGGCGCCGGGACAGTTAATTCACCCCTCCACTTT. As protein: CASSLAGIGAGTVNSPLHF. Looking up the rest from reference TRBV7-9 and TRBJ1-6 gives the full variable domain: DTGVSQNPRHKITKRGQNVTFRCDPISEHNRLYWYRQTLGQGPEFLTYFQNEAQLEKSRLLSDRFSAERPKGSFSTLEIQRTEQGDSAMYLCASSLAGIGAGTVNSPLHFGNGTRLTVT.

The genes are TRBV5-6 and TRBJ1-1; possible D gene TRBD1, 5 bases. The CDR3 is 14 residues long. Between the trimmed V and J ends, which lost 4 bases and 5 bases, there was a span of 15 bases. Germline V gene data show CDR1 as SGHDT and CDR2 as YYEEEE. The CDR3 protein is CASSRTSRWTEAFF. CDR3 DNA sequence: TGTGCCAGCAGCCGGACAAGTCGGTGGACTGAAGCTTTCTTT.

The CDR3 DNA reads as TGTGCCAGCAGTTTATCTCCGGACAGGAGCACCTCTGGGGCCAACGTCCTGACTTTC. Its protein is CASSLSPDRSTSGANVLTF. The chain is built from TRBV27 and TRBJ2-6; TRBD1 matches at 7 bases. The V and J ends lost 0 bases and 0 bases, in that order; junction bases with no gene match: 8. Per germline, CDR1 MNHEY and CDR2 SMNVEV (reference sequence). The CDR3 totals 19 residues.

V usage is TRBV6-1 and J usage is TRBJ1-2; D unclear. Deletions cut 2 bases from V and 4 bases from J, with 8 bases between. Germline-derived CDR1 and CDR2 are MNHNS and SASEGT. The CDR3 contains 13 residues. The CDR3 sequence: CASSESQLYGYTF. As DNA, the CDR3 is TGTGCCAGCAGTGAATCGCAGCTCTATGGCTACACCTTC.

The chain couples TRBV7-3 to TRBJ1-1; D remains ambiguous. Trimming took 7 bases from V and 2 from J, leaving 11 bases between them. Germline values: CDR1 SGHTA, CDR2 FQGTGA. The CDR3 totals 13 residues. DNA of the CDR3: TGTGCCAGCATGGCAGCCCCTAACACTGAAGCTTTCTTT. This translates into CASMAAPNTEAFF.

A single count supports this clone. V and J are TRBV19 and TRBJ1-5, with no clear D. Trimming left V 4 bases short and J 4 bases short, with 8 bases between. This CDR3 is 13 amino acids long. From germline, CDR1 is LNHDA and CDR2 SQIVND (reference sequence). CDR3 nucleotides: TGTGCCAGTAGTAACTTCGGGAATCAGCCCCAGCATTTT. It codes for CASSNFGNQPQHF.

The chain recombines TRBV9 with TRBJ2-5, with 9 positions matching TRBD2. CDR3 size: 14 residues. V was pared by 3 bases and J by 5 bases, with 5 bases of the junction left unmatched. Per the germline V gene, CDR1 is SGDLS and CDR2 is YYNGEE. CDR3 amino acids: CASSGSGRGETQYF. The CDR3 DNA reads as TGTGCCAGCAGCGGTAGCGGGAGAGGGGAGACCCAGTACTTC. The full variable domain, completed using reference TRBV9 and TRBJ2-5, is DSGVTQTPKHLITATGQRVTLRCSPRSGDLSVYWYQQSLDQGLQFLIQYYNGEERAKGNILERFSAQQFPDLHSELNLSSLELGDSALYFCASSGSGRGETQYFGPGTRLLVL.

This rearrangement joins TRBV6-4 to TRBJ2-3, with a weak D call TRBD2 (5 bases). With 2 bases removed from V and 0 bases from J, the gap between germline ends came to 6 bases. In germline, CDR1 is MRHNA, CDR2 SNTAGT. This CDR3 comprises 14 residues. The CDR3 loop reads CASSDGGSTDTQYF. The CDR3 region has the DNA TGTGCCAGCAGTGACGGCGGGAGCACAGATACGCAGTATTTT.

This clone was picked up a small number of times. The gene calls are TRBV11-2 and TRBJ1-4; weak D call: TRBD1 (6 bases). V lost 5 bases, J lost 0 bases, and 16 bases lay in between. Germline V gene lookup returns CDR1 SGHAT and CDR2 FQNNGV. This CDR3 has 17 amino acids. The CDR3 sequence: CASSRTRTVPTNEKLFF. CDR3 coding DNA: TGTGCCAGCAGCCGAACGCGGACAGTTCCAACTAATGAAAAACTGTTTTTT. Together with reference TRBV11-2 and TRBJ1-4, the CDR3 gives the full variable domain: EAGVAQSPRYKIIEKRQSVAFWCNPISGHATLYWYQQILGQGPKLLIQFQNNGVVDDSQLPKDRFSAERLKGVDSTLKIQPAKLEDSAVYLCASSRTRTVPTNEKLFFGSGTQLSVL.

The chain is built from TRBV29-1 and TRBJ1-1; TRBD1 matches 11 bases. Per the germline V gene, CDR1 is SQVTM and CDR2 is ANQGSEA. J gave up 1 base and V 6 bases, and 1 base lay outside the gene matches. This CDR3 comprises 13 residues. The CDR3 DNA sequence: TGCAGCGTGGGGACAGGGGGGAACACTGAAGCTTTCTTT. Translated: CSVGTGGNTEAFF.

This clone was seen a few times. At one end the junction does not follow the germline gene, possibly because of a read error. J is TRBJ2-7 and V is TRBV6-1; 7 bases agree with TRBD2. The CDR3 is made up of 15 amino acids. Germline V CDR1 and CDR2: MNHNS, SASEGT. CDR3 nucleotides: TGTGCCAGCAGGGAAGAGCTAGCGGCTTCCTACGAGCAGTACTTC. It is translated as CASREELAASYEQYF.

The V call is TRBV25-1, the J call TRBJ2-7; no definite D call. The V end lost 2 bases, the J end lost 6 bases, and 8 bases lay between the germline ends. Looked up from germline, CDR1 is MGHDK and CDR2 is SYGVNS. This CDR3 is built from 12 residues. The DNA of the CDR3 is TGTGCCAGCAGTGAACCAGGTGCCGAGCAGTACTTC. This codes for CASSEPGAEQYF.

The chain carries TRBV9 and TRBJ2-5, with D possibly matching TRBD2 (7 bases). CDR1 is SGDLS and CDR2 is YYNGEE in the germline V gene. Trimming stripped 4 bases from V and 5 bases from J, with 15 bases between. This CDR3 contains 14 residues. In nucleotides, the CDR3 is TGTGCCAGCAGCCCCGAGGGGGGGCTGGAGACCCAGTACTTC. This encodes CASSPEGGLETQYF.

This sequence joins TRBV5-4 and TRBJ2-3; perhaps D is TRBD1 or TRBD2 (6 bases each). Germline values: CDR1 SGHNT, CDR2 YYREEE (reference sequence). Trimming pared 4 bases from V and 2 bases from J, leaving 17 bases between. The CDR3 totals 16 residues. Here the CDR3 DNA reads TGTGCCAGCAGCCTTGAAGGGGGGTGGGCCACAGATACGCAGTATTTT. Protein: CASSLEGGWATDTQYF.

The chain couples TRBV19 to TRBJ2-7; D call uncertain. With 5 bases removed from V and 7 bases from J, the gap between germline ends came to 21 bases. The CDR3 is 15 amino acids. Looked up from germline, CDR1 is LNHDA and CDR2 is SQIVND (reference sequence). CDR3 protein: CASSPMGGTSEEQYF. The CDR3, as DNA: TGTGCCAGTAGTCCTATGGGCGGCACTTCGGAGGAGCAGTACTTC.

The chain combines TRBV18 with TRBJ2-7; TRBD1 agrees at 7 bases. The CDR3 spans 14 residues. Germline CDR1 reads KGHSH; CDR2 reads LQKENI. With 8 bases clipped from V and 6 bases from J, the junction kept 13 bases outside the gene matches. The CDR3 nucleotides are TGTGCCAGCACCCCATCGGGGACAGTTGGCGAGCAGTACTTC. Its translation is CASTPSGTVGEQYF.

The V and J genes are TRBV6-5 and TRBJ2-1; D remains ambiguous. The V end lost 8 bases, the J end lost 0 bases, and 11 bases lay between the germline ends. CDR1 MNHEY and CDR2 SVGAGI come from the germline V gene. The CDR3 runs to 14 residues. CDR3 in amino acids: CASRLDSSYNEQFF. The CDR3, as DNA: TGTGCCAGCCGACTGGATAGCTCCTACAATGAGCAGTTCTTC.

J is TRBJ1-2 and V is TRBV3-1 (or the pseudogene TRBV3-2), with TRBD1 identical over 9 bases. CDR3 size: 14 residues. The germline CDR1 and CDR2 sequences are LGHDT and YNNKEL (reference sequence). V shed 3 bases and J 4 bases; nucleotides not matched to a gene: 3. CDR3 residues: CASSQTGQGYGYTF. CDR3 in DNA: TGTGCCAGCAGCCAGACGGGACAGGGCTATGGCTACACCTTC.